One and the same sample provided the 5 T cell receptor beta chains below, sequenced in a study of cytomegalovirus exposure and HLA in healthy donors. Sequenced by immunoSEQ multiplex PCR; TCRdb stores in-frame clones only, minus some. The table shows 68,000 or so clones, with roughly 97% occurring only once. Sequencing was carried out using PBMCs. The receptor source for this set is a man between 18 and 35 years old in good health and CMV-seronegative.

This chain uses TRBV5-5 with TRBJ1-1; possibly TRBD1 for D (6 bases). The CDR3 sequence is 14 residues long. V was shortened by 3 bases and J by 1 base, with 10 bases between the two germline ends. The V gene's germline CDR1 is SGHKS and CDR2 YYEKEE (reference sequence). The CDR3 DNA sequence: TGTGCCAGCAGCTACGGACAGCCGAACACTGAAGCTTTCTTT. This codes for CASSYGQPNTEAFF.

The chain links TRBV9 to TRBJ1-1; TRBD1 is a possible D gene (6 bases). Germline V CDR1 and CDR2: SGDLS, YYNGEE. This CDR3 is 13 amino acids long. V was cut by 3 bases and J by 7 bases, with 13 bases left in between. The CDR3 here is CASSAIDRSEAFF. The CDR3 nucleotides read TGTGCCAGCAGCGCCATAGACAGGAGTGAAGCTTTCTTT.

The CDR3 region has the DNA TGTGCCAGCAGACAGGGGGCGGTTAACACTGAAGCTTTCTTT. It specifies CASRQGAVNTEAFF. The gene calls are TRBV2 and TRBJ1-1, with 9 bases matching TRBD1. In germline, CDR1 is SNHLY, CDR2 FYNNEI. V lost 6 bases, J lost 2 bases, and 4 bases stayed unmatched. The CDR3 runs to 14 residues.

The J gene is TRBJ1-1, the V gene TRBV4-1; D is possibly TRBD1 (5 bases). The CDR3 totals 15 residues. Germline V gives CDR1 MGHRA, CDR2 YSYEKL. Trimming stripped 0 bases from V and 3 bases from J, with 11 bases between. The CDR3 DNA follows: TGCGCCAGCAGCCAAGAGGGGGGTCCGTACACTGAAGCTTTCTTT. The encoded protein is CASSQEGGPYTEAFF.

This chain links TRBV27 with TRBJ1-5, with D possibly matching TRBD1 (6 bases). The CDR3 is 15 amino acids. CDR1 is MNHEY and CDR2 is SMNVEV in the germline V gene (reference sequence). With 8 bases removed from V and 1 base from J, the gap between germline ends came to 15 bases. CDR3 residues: CASPWVGASNQPQHF. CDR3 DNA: TGTGCCAGCCCCTGGGTGGGGGCGAGCAATCAGCCCCAGCATTTT.